Listed below are T cell receptor beta chains from one sample, sequenced in a study of blood T cell repertoires in COVID-19. Assay used: immunoSEQ multiplex PCR; TCRdb lists only in-frame clones, some missing. The profile shows some 110,000 clones, around 84% of them singletons. Material for sequencing was peripheral blood. The receptor source for this set is a man aged 55-75 years with acute or convalescent COVID-19. The CDR3 runs from the conserved cysteine through the conserved F or W. The D gene is left open where the match is weak. The listing skips clone size in some rows; elsewhere it reads once, few, many or a size class.

>TRBD2|TRBJ2-5|.|15|TRBV11-3
TGTGCCAGCAGCCAAAACGGGGGGAGACAAGAGACCCAGTACTTC
CASSQNGGRQETQYF
>TRBD2|TRBJ2-2|.|16|TRBV2
TGTGCCAGCAGCGTCAATAGCGGGAGGGGGGCCGGGGAGCTGTTTTTT
CASSVNSGRGAGELFF
>TRBD2|TRBJ2-5|.|14|TRBV5-8
TGTGCCAGCAGCTTGGTTTCGGGAGGGGAGACCCAGTACTTC
CASSLVSGGETQYF
>.|TRBJ1-5|.|16|TRBV10-3
TGTGCCATCAGTGAACGCGGACAGAATAGCAATCAGCCCCAGCATTTT
CAISERGQNSNQPQHF
>.|TRBJ2-3|.|13|TRBV5-4
TGTGCCAGCAGCTTTGAGGCCGCCTATACGCAGTATTTT
CASSFEAAYTQYF
>TRBD1|TRBJ2-5|.|15|TRBV28
TGTGCCAGCAGTCTCGGGACAGGGTCGCAAGAGACCCAGTACTTC
CASSLGTGSQETQYF
>.|TRBJ1-1|once|15|TRBV19
TGTGCCAGTAGTATATATACGGGAATTAACACTGAAGCTTTCTTT
CASSIYTGINTEAFF
>.|TRBJ1-5|.|13|TRBV27
TGTGCCAGCAGTTTCCGTGGGCATCAGCCCCAGCATTTT
CASSFRGHQPQHF
>TRBD2|TRBJ2-3|.|14|TRBV11-3
TGTGCCAGCAGCTTAGGTCTAGCGGGAGATACGCAGTATTTT
CASSLGLAGDTQYF
>TRBD1|TRBJ1-4|.|13|TRBV12-3/TRBV12-4
TGTGCCAGCAGTATAAACAGGGGCGAAAAACTGTTTTTT
CASSINRGEKLFF
>.|TRBJ1-2|.|14|TRBV5-1
TGCGCCAGCAGCTTGGCCATGGAGTACTATGGCTACACCTTC
CASSLAMEYYGYTF
>.|TRBJ1-3|.|15|TRBV10-3
TGTGCCATCAGTGAGTCGGCGGCGGCGGGGAACACCATATATTTT
CAISESAAAGNTIYF
>TRBD2|TRBJ2-1|.|24|TRBV11-2
TGTGCCAGCAGTTCACGACGGCCCATTCGGGGGGAGAGAGAAAAGATGCCCTCCTACAATGAGCAGTTCTTC
CASSSRRPIRGEREKMPSYNEQFF
>.|TRBJ2-1|.|15|TRBV1
TGCACCAGCAGCCAAGATAGGGGAATCTACAATGAGCAGTTCTTC
CTSSQDRGIYNEQFF
>.|TRBJ1-1|.|14|TRBV9
TGTGCCAGCAGCGTAGCGGTTTATAACACTGAAGCTTTCTTT
CASSVAVYNTEAFF
>.|TRBJ2-3|.|12|TRBV10-1
TGCGCCAGCCAGGGAAAACTAGATACGCAGTATTTT
CASQGKLDTQYF
>.|TRBJ2-1|.|16|TRBV19
TGTGCCAGTAGCTCAAACCATGGGCGGAGGAACAATGAGCAGTTCTTC
CASSSNHGRRNNEQFF
>TRBD1|TRBJ1-3|.|15|TRBV7-2
TGTGCCAGCAGCTTAGGGACAGGGGTGGCAAACACCATATATTTT
CASSLGTGVANTIYF
>.|TRBJ1-2|.|16|TRBV5-5
TGTGCCAGCAGCTTCAGGTCGGCGCTGGGGGCAGGGGGCTACACCTTC
CASSFRSALGAGGYTF
>.|TRBJ1-1|.|15|TRBV14
TGTGCCAGCAGCCCCGGAGGGCGGGGAGCCACTGAAGCTTTCTTT
CASSPGGRGATEAFF
>.|TRBJ1-1|.|15|TRBV18
TGTGCCAGCTCACAGACAGGCGGTGGGGACACTGAAGCTTTCTTT
CASSQTGGGDTEAFF
>.|TRBJ1-2|.|13|TRBV19
TGTGCCAGTAGTGTGTCGGAGGGGTTGGGCTACACCTTC
CASSVSEGLGYTF
>.|TRBJ2-5|.|13|TRBV19
TGTGCCAGTAGTCCCACAGGCCAAGAGACCCAGTACTTC
CASSPTGQETQYF
>.|TRBJ2-3|.|20|TRBV19
TGTGCCAGTAGTCGGGCGGTACTTGGGCGCTCTAGCACCTACACAGATACGCAGTATTTT
CASSRAVLGRSSTYTDTQYF
>TRBD1|TRBJ1-3|.|15|TRBV18
TGTGCCAGCTCACCAAACAGGGGGACTGGAAACACCATATATTTT
CASSPNRGTGNTIYF
>.|TRBJ1-2|.|14|TRBV2
TGTGCCAGCAGTGTCAGCAGGGCTAACTATGGCTACACCTTC
CASSVSRANYGYTF
>.|TRBJ1-3|.|16|TRBV11-2
TGTGCCAGCAGCTTGGACAGCCCCACTCTGGGAAACACCATATATTTT
CASSLDSPTLGNTIYF
>TRBD1|TRBJ2-1|.|15|TRBV5-4
TGTGCCAGCAGCCCTATAGGACAGGGAATTTTTGAGCAGTTCTTC
CASSPIGQGIFEQFF
>.|TRBJ2-5|.|12|TRBV7-6
TGTGCCAGCAGGGGGCTCCAAGAGACCCAGTACTTC
CASRGLQETQYF
>TRBD1|TRBJ1-2|.|13|TRBV2
TGTGCCAGCAGTGAAGTTACAGGGGGCTCTTTCACCTTC
CASSEVTGGSFTF
>TRBD2|TRBJ2-7|.|14|TRBV7-8
TGTGCCAGCAGCTTGGGGACTAGGGTCTACGAGCAGTACTTC
CASSLGTRVYEQYF
>.|TRBJ2-4|.|12|TRBV2
TGTGCCAGCAAATTAGGGGAAAACATTCAGTACTTC
CASKLGENIQYF
>.|TRBJ2-7|.|13|TRBV7-9
TGTGCCAGCAGCTCCCGGGCAAGCGGGCCACTTACCTTC
CASSSRASGPLTF
>TRBD1|TRBJ2-5|.|14|TRBV6-2/TRBV6-3
TGTGCCAGCAGTGGACAGGGGTTACGAGAGACCCAGTACTTC
CASSGQGLRETQYF
>.|TRBJ2-3|.|13|TRBV24-1
TGTGCCACCAGTGAGTCTAGCGCCGATACGCAGTATTTT
CATSESSADTQYF
>TRBD1|TRBJ2-1|.|14|TRBV6-5
TGTGCCAGCAGAACCGGGACAGGAGGTACTGAGCAGTTCTTC
CASRTGTGGTEQFF
>TRBD2|TRBJ2-5|.|14|TRBV7-9
TGTGCCAGCAGCTTTCTTGGACTAGATGGGACCCAGTACTTC
CASSFLGLDGTQYF
>TRBD2|TRBJ2-3|.|16|TRBV11-3
TGTGCCAGCAGCTTAGGTACTAGCGGGGCCACAGATACGCAGTATTTT
CASSLGTSGATDTQYF
>TRBD1|TRBJ2-3|.|15|TRBV5-1
TGCGCCAGCAGCTTGGATGGGGGACAGGCAGATACGCAGTATTTT
CASSLDGGQADTQYF
>.|TRBJ1-6|.|14|TRBV30
TGTGCCTGGAGTGGGGGCAGGGAAAATTCACCCCTCCACTTT
CAWSGGRENSPLHF
>.|TRBJ1-1|.|13|TRBV28
TGTGCCAGCAGTCAGGGGCGACCCGGCTGGGCTTTCTTT
CASSQGRPGWAFF
>.|TRBJ2-1|.|15|TRBV7-9
TGTGCCAGCAGCTTAACTAGGAGCTCCTACAATGAGCAGTTCTTC
CASSLTRSSYNEQFF
>TRBD2|TRBJ2-7|.|16|TRBV7-9
TGTGCCAGCAGCCCTCGCCCTAGCGGGAGGGCGGGCGAGCAGTACTTC
CASSPRPSGRAGEQYF
>TRBD1|TRBJ1-2|few|13|TRBV7-6
TGTGCCAGCAGCCCGGGACAGGGGGTCGGCTACACCTTC
CASSPGQGVGYTF
>.|TRBJ1-1|.|12|TRBV10-2
TGCGCCAGCAGTGAGTTTTCCGGGGAAGCTTTCTTT
CASSEFSGEAFF
>.|TRBJ2-2|.|16|TRBV7-6
TGTGCCAGCAGCTTAGCACTCTTAGGACAGACCGGGGAGCTGTTTTTT
CASSLALLGQTGELFF
>.|TRBJ1-5|.|14|TRBV5-4
TGTGCCAGCAGCTTGTTCGGGTCCAATCAGCCCCAGCATTTT
CASSLFGSNQPQHF
>TRBD2|TRBJ2-1|.|16|TRBV5-4
TGTGCCAGCACGCGGACTAGCGGCTTCTCCTACAATGAGCAGTTCTTC
CASTRTSGFSYNEQFF
>.|TRBJ2-3|.|13|TRBV19
TGTGCCAGTGGTACAGGGAGGACAGATACGCAGTATTTT
CASGTGRTDTQYF
>TRBD1|TRBJ2-5|.|15|TRBV27
TGTGCCACCCTTTCTCCCGGGACAGGGGATGAGACCCAGTACTTC
CATLSPGTGDETQYF
>.|TRBJ2-2|.|14|TRBV30
TGTGCCTGGAGCTTTGGCAGATACACCGGGGAGCTGTTTTTT
CAWSFGRYTGELFF
>TRBD1|TRBJ2-7|once|15|TRBV4-1
TGCGCCAGCAGCCCCGTACAGGGGGAAACCTACGAGCAGTACTTC
CASSPVQGETYEQYF
>.|TRBJ2-1|.|12|TRBV29-1
TGCAGCGTTGTAGGAGATTACCCCCCCGAGTTCTTC
CSVVGDYPPEFF
>.|TRBJ1-2|.|13|TRBV28
TGTGCCAGCAGTTTACAGGGGCGTAGTGGCTACACCTTC
CASSLQGRSGYTF
>TRBD2|TRBJ2-3|.|18|TRBV3-1/TRBV3-2
TGTGCCAGCAGCCAAGAAATCGGGGTAGCGGGAGGGACAGATACGCAGTATTTT
CASSQEIGVAGGTDTQYF